The 21 T cell receptor beta chains below were found in one sample sequenced in a study of blood T cell repertoires in COVID-19. This table comes from immunoSEQ multiplex PCR, and its TCRdb copy is limited to in-frame clones, with some not included. The repertoire consists of approximately 300,000 clones, with 80% to 90% occurring once and the leading ten covering 1%. Sequencing was performed on peripheral blood. The source is a man aged 50 to 60 with active or convalescent COVID-19.

The chain combines TRBV24-1 with TRBJ1-2, with 7 nucleotides matching TRBD1. J was trimmed by 8 bases and V by 4 bases; bases with no gene match: 12. The germline gives CDR1 KGHDR, CDR2 SFDVKD. The CDR3 covers 15 residues. The chain's CDR3 is CATSDSKQGPTGYTF. The CDR3 region has the DNA TGTGCCACCAGTGACTCTAAACAGGGGCCGACAGGCTACACCTTC.

The chain recombines TRBV2 with TRBJ2-1; 8 bases agree with TRBD2. Germline CDR1 is SNHLY and CDR2 is FYNNEI. This CDR3 is built from 15 residues. V was clipped by 4 bases and J by 9 bases; unmatched bases: 11. The chain's CDR3 is CASSGGRPLRGEQFF. The CDR3 nucleotides read TGTGCCAGCAGTGGCGGGAGGCCTTTACGGGGTGAGCAGTTCTTC.

The chain is built from TRBV30 and TRBJ1-2; the match to TRBD1 covers 11 bases. Germline CDR1 GTSNPN, CDR2 SVGIG (reference sequence). V was clipped by 2 bases and J by 4 bases; unmatched bases: 6. There are 15 residues in the CDR3. The CDR3 DNA reads as TGTGCCTGGAGTCTTGGACAGGGGGCGGGCTATGGCTACACCTTC. This codes for CAWSLGQGAGYGYTF.

This clone was picked up a small number of times. Other DNA sequences in the sample encode the same CDR3. CDR3 sequence reads: CASSPGQGNYGYTF. CDR3 DNA: TGTGCCAGCTCACCGGGCCAGGGGAATTATGGCTACACCTTC. The V call is TRBV18, the J call TRBJ1-2; perhaps TRBD1 as D (6 bases). V dropped 3 bases and J dropped 5 bases, with 13 bases sitting between them. CDR1 is KGHSH and CDR2 is LQKENI in the germline V gene. The CDR3 totals 14 residues. Drawing the rest from reference TRBV18 and TRBJ1-2, the complete variable domain is NAGVMQNPRHLVRRRGQEARLRCSPMKGHSHVYWYRQLPEEGLKFMVYLQKENIIDESGMPKERFSAEFPKEGPSILRIQQVVRGDSAAYFCASSPGQGNYGYTFGSGTRLTVV.

This chain links TRBV5-4 with TRBJ2-5; 16 nucleotides agree with TRBD2. Trimming took 4 bases from V and 5 from J; bases not matched to a gene: 5. This CDR3 has 16 residues. Germline CDR1 SGHNT, CDR2 YYREEE (reference sequence). The CDR3: CASSGTSGGARETQYF. The CDR3 DNA reads as TGTGCCAGCAGCGGGACTAGCGGGGGGGCGAGGGAGACCCAGTACTTC.

This clone was observed a single time. J is TRBJ2-1 and V is TRBV2, with 7 bases matching TRBD1. Germline V gives CDR1 SNHLY, CDR2 FYNNEI. The CDR3 is 13 amino acids. V shed 4 bases and J 3 bases; nucleotides not matched to a gene: 0. CDR3 amino acids: CASSGQGYNEQFF. CDR3 DNA: TGTGCCAGCAGTGGACAGGGCTACAATGAGCAGTTCTTC. Together with reference TRBV2 and TRBJ2-1, the CDR3 gives the full variable domain: EPEVTQTPSHQVTQMGQEVILRCVPISNHLYFYWYRQILGQKVEFLVSFYNNEISEKSEIFDDQFSVERPDGSNFTLKIRSTKLEDSAMYFCASSGQGYNEQFFGPGTRLTVL.

The rearrangement uses TRBV4-3 and TRBJ1-2, with 8 bases identical to TRBD1. The CDR3 is 14 residues long. V lost 3 bases, J lost 8 bases, and 8 bases stayed unmatched. CDR1 and CDR2 from the germline V gene are LGHNA and YSLEER. The CDR3 nucleotides are TGCGCCAGCAGCCAGATGGACAGGGCGGACGGCTACACCTTC. Translation gives CASSQMDRADGYTF.

This rearrangement joins TRBV14 to TRBJ1-3; no clear D gene. The CDR3 extends over 12 amino acids. Germline V gene sequence: CDR1 SGHDN, CDR2 FVKESK. Trimming shortened V by 3 bases and J by 4 bases, and 4 bases separated the two germline ends. The CDR3 coding sequence is TGTGCCAGCAGCCACAGGGGAAACACCATATATTTT. Protein product: CASSHRGNTIYF. The full variable domain, with the rest looked up from reference TRBV14 and TRBJ1-3, is EAGVTQFPSHSVIEKGQTVTLRCDPISGHDNLYWYRRVMGKEIKFLLHFVKESKQDESGMPNNRFLAERTGGTYSTLKVQPAELEDSGVYFCASSHRGNTIYFGEGSWLTVV.

The genes are TRBV7-3 and TRBJ2-1; D is possibly TRBD2 (5 bases). The germline V gene has CDR1 SGHTA and CDR2 FQGTGA. CDR3 size: 16 residues. Trimming shortened V by 2 bases and J by 7 bases, and 18 bases separated the two germline ends. The CDR3 DNA is TGTGCCAGCAGCTTAGATGGCAGCGGCTGGGTGAATGAGCAGTTCTTC. Amino acids: CASSLDGSGWVNEQFF.

This clone was observed a single time. The V and J genes are TRBV18 and TRBJ2-6; 8 nucleotides line up with TRBD2. V was pared by 3 bases and J by 2 bases, with 6 bases of the junction left unmatched. This CDR3 has 17 residues. Germline loops: CDR1 KGHSH, CDR2 LQKENI. CDR3 sequence reads: CASSPRAGATGANVLTF. In nucleotides, the CDR3 is TGTGCCAGCTCACCCCGAGCGGGAGCGACTGGGGCCAACGTCCTGACTTTC.

V is TRBV7-3 and J is TRBJ2-1, with TRBD2 identical over 8 bases. Germline V gene data show CDR1 as SGHTA and CDR2 as FQGTGA. The CDR3 spans 15 residues. Germline trimming cut 6 bases from V and 4 bases from J; bases unmatched to any gene: 8. CDR3 in amino acids: CASSLTSGGYNEQFF. CDR3 sequence (DNA): TGTGCCAGCAGTCTCACTAGCGGAGGGTACAATGAGCAGTTCTTC.

The chain links TRBV7-9 to TRBJ1-5; TRBD1 matches at 7 bases. The V gene's germline CDR1 is SEHNR and CDR2 FQNEAQ (reference sequence). V dropped 6 bases and J dropped 5; count of bases not matched to a gene: 13. This CDR3 region has 16 residues. The DNA of the CDR3 is TGTGCCAGCAGTTCGAACGACAGGGTGGTGGATCAGCCCCAGCATTTT. Protein product: CASSSNDRVVDQPQHF.

This chain connects TRBV5-1 to TRBJ1-5; the D is unclear. V was clipped by 5 bases and J by 7 bases, with 19 bases between them. This CDR3 spans 15 amino acids. The germline V gene encodes CDR1 SGHRS and CDR2 YFSETQ. The CDR3 nucleotides are TGCGCCAGCAGTTTGACCGGGAATCTAGAGCAGCCCCAGCATTTT. As protein: CASSLTGNLEQPQHF.

The chain carries TRBV11-2 and TRBJ2-1; a possible D gene is TRBD1 (7 bases). This CDR3 spans 18 amino acids. Germline V gene data show CDR1 as SGHAT and CDR2 as FQNNGV. The germline V and J ends were trimmed by 5 bases and 4 bases, with 24 bases remaining between them. CDR3 residues: CASSNSRGTAKLYNEQFF. CDR3 bases: TGTGCCAGCAGCAACTCCCGGGGGACAGCGAAATTATACAATGAGCAGTTCTTC.

This clone was observed once. This chain uses TRBV7-6 with TRBJ1-1, with 11 bases matching TRBD1. The CDR3 is 17 residues long. Germline assignment: CDR1 SGHVS and CDR2 FNYEAQ. With 0 bases clipped from V and 3 bases from J, the junction kept 6 bases outside the gene matches. CDR3 coding DNA: TGTGCCAGCAGCTTAGCCCCGCCGGGACAGGGGGACACTGAAGCTTTCTTT. Translated, it gives CASSLAPPGQGDTEAFF.

The J gene is TRBJ1-2, the V gene TRBV14; 7 bases are a match to TRBD1. This CDR3 contains 19 residues. CDR1 and CDR2 (germline): SGHDN, FVKESK. The J segment lost 4 bases and the V segment lost 1 base, leaving 18 bases of the junction unmatched. CDR3 sequence: CASSQASSLQGPDRYGYTF. In DNA, the CDR3 is TGTGCCAGCAGCCAAGCCTCCTCCCTACAGGGGCCGGATCGCTATGGCTACACCTTC.

The chain joins TRBV5-1 to TRBJ1-1; TRBD1 matches 8 bases. This CDR3 region has 14 residues. Germline loops: CDR1 SGHRS, CDR2 YFSETQ. V dropped 3 bases and J dropped 3; count of bases not matched to a gene: 4. The CDR3 DNA follows: TGCGCCAGCAGCTCCAGGGGGCAAGACACTGAAGCTTTCTTT. It translates to CASSSRGQDTEAFF.

J is TRBJ2-7 and V is TRBV9; D may be TRBD1 (5 bases). The germline gives CDR1 SGDLS, CDR2 YYNGEE. This CDR3 is 13 amino acids long. V lost 0 bases, J lost 3 bases, and 7 bases lay in between. The CDR3 DNA sequence: TGTGCCAGCAGCGTAGACCAGGGCTACGAGCAGTACTTC. This translates into CASSVDQGYEQYF.

V gene TRBV6-5 combines with J gene TRBJ2-7, with 7 bases identical to TRBD1. CDR1 is MNHEY, CDR2 SVGAGI, per germline. V lost 5 bases, J lost 4 bases, and 8 bases stayed unmatched. The CDR3 is made up of 14 amino acids. This CDR3 is CASSPTGPGYEQYF. CDR3 nucleotide sequence: TGTGCCAGCAGTCCGACAGGGCCTGGATACGAGCAGTACTTC.

V gene TRBV6-2 or TRBV6-3 combines with J gene TRBJ1-4; D is undetermined. In germline, CDR1 is MNHEY, CDR2 SVGEGT. V was shortened by 5 bases and J by 4 bases, with 11 bases between the two germline ends. This CDR3 spans 14 amino acids. In DNA, the CDR3 is TGTGCCAGCAGTAACCGGGATGTTAATGAAAAACTGTTTTTT. As protein: CASSNRDVNEKLFF.

This clone has a handful of counts. CDR3 loop: CASSEVTARQYF. In nucleotides, the CDR3 is TGTGCCAGCAGTGAGGTGACTGCTCGGCAGTACTTC. The V call is TRBV2, the J call TRBJ2-7, with no clear D. There are 12 residues in the CDR3. V gave up 3 bases and J gave up 9 bases, with 12 bases separating them. Germline-derived CDR1 and CDR2 are SNHLY and FYNNEI.